A single sample gave rise to the 5 T cell receptor beta chains below, sequenced in a study of blood T cell repertoires in COVID-19. Sequencing used immunoSEQ multiplex PCR; TCRdb keeps in-frame clones, though not all of them. Of about 260,000 clones in the sample, approximately 87% were seen once. Sequencing was performed on peripheral blood. Every receptor here comes from a man aged 55-75 years who had recovered from COVID-19.

The J gene is TRBJ1-4, the V gene TRBV5-6; 7 bases map to TRBD1. The V and J ends lost 3 bases and 8 bases, in that order; junction bases with no gene match: 7. From germline, CDR1 is SGHDT and CDR2 YYEEEE. There are 14 residues in the CDR3. CDR3 in amino acids: CASSWAGTEEKLFF. The CDR3 coding sequence is TGTGCCAGCAGCTGGGCCGGGACAGAGGAAAAACTGTTTTTT.

This chain connects TRBV18 to TRBJ1-1; D unresolved. Germline V gene lookup returns CDR1 KGHSH and CDR2 LQKENI. The CDR3 totals 13 residues. V was pared by 0 bases and J by 6 bases, with 8 bases between. CDR3 loop: CASSPPLAPEAFF. CDR3 nucleotides: TGTGCCAGCTCACCACCCCTAGCGCCTGAAGCTTTCTTT.

This chain links TRBV4-1 with TRBJ1-6; 10 bases align to TRBD1. CDR3 size: 16 residues. The J segment lost 7 bases and the V segment lost 1 base, leaving 4 bases of the junction unmatched. Germline assignment: CDR1 MGHRA and CDR2 YSYEKL. The CDR3 DNA is TGCGCCAGCAGCCAAGTGGAGGGACAGGGGAATTCACCCCTCCACTTT. Amino acid sequence: CASSQVEGQGNSPLHF.

The chain employs TRBV6-2 or TRBV6-3 and TRBJ1-6, with D possibly being TRBD1 (5 bases). The CDR3 is 14 amino acids. CDR1 is MNHEY and CDR2 is SVGEGT in the germline V gene. Trimming took off 4 bases at V and 9 bases at J, with 13 bases between the two ends. The CDR3: CASSFGGKGSPLHF. CDR3 bases: TGTGCCAGCAGTTTCGGGGGGAAAGGTTCACCCCTCCACTTT.

The chain is built from TRBV18 and TRBJ2-7; 8 bases map to TRBD1. CDR1 is KGHSH, CDR2 LQKENI, per germline. Trimming cost V 4 bases and J 0 bases; bases outside gene matches: 5. The CDR3 length is 15 residues. The DNA for the CDR3 is TGTGCCAGCTCACGCGGGACAGGTAGCTCCTACGAGCAGTACTTC. It translates to CASSRGTGSSYEQYF.